This T cell receptor (beta chain) was sequenced for a study of T-cell memory formation after mild COVID-19. For the study at large: TCR clusters were largely donor specific. Study results and caveats: Chiefly within CM and EM were the contracting CD4+ clones; CD8+ ones were within EMRA. Pre-infection memory harbored some responding clones, suggesting cross-reactive memory joined. Clones contracting across day 15 to 85 had a balanced CD4/CD8 profile; later expanding clones leaned CD4+.

To note about this clonotype: Its target is not known. This may be a read error: a much more frequent sequence differs by one nucleotide.

Germline assignment: CDR1 LGHDT and CDR2 YNNKEL (reference sequence). This CDR3 comprises 14 residues. V was pared by 0 bases and J by 8 bases, with 12 bases between. A single record per CDR3 protein comes from TCRdb applying MiXCR to the 5' RACE reads. Of 500,000 to 650,000 distinct CDR3 sequences listed, about 20% are singletons. The chain joins TRBV3-1 to TRBJ2-3, with D possibly being TRBD1 (6 bases). This clonotype was obtained from an adult woman who had mild COVID-19 (a few samples of this study predate the infection). Cell type and time point are not known. The sample consisted of PBMCs or a T cell subset sorted from them (not recorded which). The CDR3 bases are TGTGCCAGCAGCCAAGAAAGGGGGACATGTACGCAGTATTTT. This sequence encodes CASSQERGTCTQYF.